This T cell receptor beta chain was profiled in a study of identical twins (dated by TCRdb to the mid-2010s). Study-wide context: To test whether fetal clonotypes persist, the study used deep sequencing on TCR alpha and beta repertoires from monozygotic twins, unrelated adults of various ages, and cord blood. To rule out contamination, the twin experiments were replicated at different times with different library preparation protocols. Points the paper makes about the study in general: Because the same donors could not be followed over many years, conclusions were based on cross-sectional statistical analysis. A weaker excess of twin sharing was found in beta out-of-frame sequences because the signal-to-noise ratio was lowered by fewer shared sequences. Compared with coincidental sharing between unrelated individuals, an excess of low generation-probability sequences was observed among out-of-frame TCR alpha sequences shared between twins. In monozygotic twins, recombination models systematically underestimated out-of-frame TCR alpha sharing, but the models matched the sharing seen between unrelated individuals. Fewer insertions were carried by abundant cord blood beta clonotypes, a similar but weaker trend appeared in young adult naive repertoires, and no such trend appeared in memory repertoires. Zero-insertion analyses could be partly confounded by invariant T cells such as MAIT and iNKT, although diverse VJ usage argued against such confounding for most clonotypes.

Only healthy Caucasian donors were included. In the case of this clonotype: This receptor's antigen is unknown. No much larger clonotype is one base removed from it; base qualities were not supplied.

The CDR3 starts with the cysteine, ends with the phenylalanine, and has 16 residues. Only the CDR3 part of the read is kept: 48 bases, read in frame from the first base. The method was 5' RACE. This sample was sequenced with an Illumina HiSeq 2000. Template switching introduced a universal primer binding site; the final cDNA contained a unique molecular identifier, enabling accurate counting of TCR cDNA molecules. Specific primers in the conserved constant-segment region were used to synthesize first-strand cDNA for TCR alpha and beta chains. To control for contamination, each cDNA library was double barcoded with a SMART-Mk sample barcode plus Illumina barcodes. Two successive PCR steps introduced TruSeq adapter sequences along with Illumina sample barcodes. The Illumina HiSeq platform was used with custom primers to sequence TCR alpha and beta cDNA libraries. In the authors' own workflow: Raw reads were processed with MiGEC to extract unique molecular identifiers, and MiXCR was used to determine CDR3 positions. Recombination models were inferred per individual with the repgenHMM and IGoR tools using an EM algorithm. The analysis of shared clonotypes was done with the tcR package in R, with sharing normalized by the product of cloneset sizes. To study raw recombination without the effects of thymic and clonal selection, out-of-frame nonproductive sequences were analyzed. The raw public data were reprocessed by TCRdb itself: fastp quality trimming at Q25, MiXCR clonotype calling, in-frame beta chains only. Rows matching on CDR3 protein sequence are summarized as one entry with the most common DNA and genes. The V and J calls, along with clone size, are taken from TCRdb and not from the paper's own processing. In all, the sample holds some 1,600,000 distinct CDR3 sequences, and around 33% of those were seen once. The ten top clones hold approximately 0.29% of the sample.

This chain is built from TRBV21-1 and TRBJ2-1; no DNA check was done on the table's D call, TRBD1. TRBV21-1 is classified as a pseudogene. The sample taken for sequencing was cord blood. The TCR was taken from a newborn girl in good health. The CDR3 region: CASRGGTGSSYNEQFF. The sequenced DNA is TGTGCCAGCAGAGGGGGAACAGGGAGCTCCTACAATGAGCAGTTCTTC.